A selection of T cell receptor beta chains follows, all from one sample in a study of CD8 T cells in Susac syndrome. TCRdb recomputed calls from the immunoSEQ multiplex PCR reads with MiXCR, one row per CDR3 protein. Altogether roughly 130,000 distinct CDR3 sequences are present, approximately 94% being singletons, with the ten largest covering about 0.12%. Source material: CD4+ T cells from PBMCs. These receptors all stem from a human donor with multiple sclerosis. The CDR3 runs from the conserved cysteine through the conserved F or W. D genes are given only for firm matches. The size of a clone is reported for some rows only, either as once, few or many, or as a class for expanded clones.

>TRBV30|.|.|TRBJ2-7
TGTGCCTGGGGGCGACCGGGATTAACCTACGAGCAGTACTTC
CAWGRPGLTYEQYF
>TRBV20-1|.|.|TRBJ1-3
TGCAGTGCTAGGTTTGCTCTTTCCCCTGGAAACACCATATATTTT
CSARFALSPGNTIYF
>TRBV9|TRBD2|once|TRBJ2-3
TGTGCCAGCAGCTTGGGGACTAGCGGGACTATGGATACGCAGTATTTT
CASSLGTSGTMDTQYF
>TRBV27|.|.|TRBJ1-2
TGTGCCAGCAGTGTACAGGGAAACTATGGCTACACCTTC
CASSVQGNYGYTF
>TRBV9|.|.|TRBJ2-7
TGTGCCAGCAGCGTAACCCCCGATCCATTATACGAGCAGTACTTC
CASSVTPDPLYEQYF
>TRBV12-3/TRBV12-4|.|.|TRBJ2-7
TGTGCCAGCAGTTTCGGGACCAGCTCCTACGAGCAGTACTTC
CASSFGTSSYEQYF
>TRBV20-1|TRBD2|.|TRBJ2-1
TGCAGTGCTTTCCGTAGTAGCGGGAATGAGCAGTTCTTC
CSAFRSSGNEQFF
>TRBV18|TRBD1|.|TRBJ2-1
TGTGCCAGCTCACCACCGGGACAGGGAAACAATGAGCAGTTCTTC
CASSPPGQGNNEQFF
>TRBV30|.|.|TRBJ1-2
TGTGCCTGGACAGACTTCGCGCGTGGCTACACCTTC
CAWTDFARGYTF
>TRBV11-2|.|.|TRBJ2-5
TGTGCCAGCAGCTTCCAAGCGGGCCCAGAGACCCAGTACTTC
CASSFQAGPETQYF
>TRBV20-1|.|.|TRBJ2-7
TGCAGTGCTAGCCCCCCGGGCAGCGAAGCCTACGAGCAGTACTTC
CSASPPGSEAYEQYF
>TRBV28|.|.|TRBJ1-5
TGTGCCAGCATCTTCCAGAATGATCAGCCCCAGCATTTT
CASIFQNDQPQHF
>TRBV9|.|.|TRBJ1-3
TGTGCCAGCAGCTCCAGCCCCGTTGGCTCTGGAAACACCATATATTTT
CASSSSPVGSGNTIYF
>TRBV20-1|TRBD2|few|TRBJ2-5
TGCAGTGCTTTCGGACTAGCGGGAGAAGAGACCCAGTACTTC
CSAFGLAGEETQYF
>TRBV19|.|.|TRBJ2-6
TGTGCCAGTAGTATTGACGGGCTCTCTGGGGCCAACGTCCTGACTTTC
CASSIDGLSGANVLTF
>TRBV5-1|.|.|TRBJ1-2
TGCGCCAGCAGCCCGTTTAGGCAGTCTAACTATGGCTACACCTTC
CASSPFRQSNYGYTF
>TRBV12-3/TRBV12-4|.|.|TRBJ2-7
TGTGCCAGCAGTTTTAGCGAGAGCTCCTACGAGCAGTACTTC
CASSFSESSYEQYF
>TRBV6-5|TRBD1|once|TRBJ1-5
TGTGCCAGCAGTTCGGTTCAGGGGGCGAGCGGCAATCAGCCCCAGCATTTT
CASSSVQGASGNQPQHF
>TRBV7-8|TRBD2|.|TRBJ2-3
TGTGCCAGCAGCTTAAATGGACTAGCGGGAGATACGCAGTATTTT
CASSLNGLAGDTQYF
>TRBV7-2|.|.|TRBJ1-1
TGTGCCAGCAGCTCCCGCTTGGAAGCTTTCTTT
CASSSRLEAFF
>TRBV29-1|.|.|TRBJ2-3
TGCAGCGTTGGATTAGCGGAGGTATTGGTTACGCAGTATTTT
CSVGLAEVLVTQYF
>TRBV5-1|TRBD1|.|TRBJ1-1
TGCGCCAGCAGCTGGGGGACAGGGCCAGGGGAAGCTTTCTTT
CASSWGTGPGEAFF
>TRBV2|TRBD1|.|TRBJ2-5
TGTGCCAGCAGAGAACAGGGGAGCCCCGAGACCCAGTACTTC
CASREQGSPETQYF
>TRBV3-1|.|.|TRBJ2-3
TGTGCCAGCAGCCCGAGGTCCGTTAGCACAGATACGCAGTATTTT
CASSPRSVSTDTQYF
>TRBV19|.|.|TRBJ1-2
TGTGCCAGTAGTATAGACGGCGGATTAACTATGGGCTACACCTTC
CASSIDGGLTMGYTF
>TRBV2|.|.|TRBJ2-5
TGTGCCAGCAGACGTTGGTCGGAGGGAGCGGGAGAGACCCAGTACTTC
CASRRWSEGAGETQYF